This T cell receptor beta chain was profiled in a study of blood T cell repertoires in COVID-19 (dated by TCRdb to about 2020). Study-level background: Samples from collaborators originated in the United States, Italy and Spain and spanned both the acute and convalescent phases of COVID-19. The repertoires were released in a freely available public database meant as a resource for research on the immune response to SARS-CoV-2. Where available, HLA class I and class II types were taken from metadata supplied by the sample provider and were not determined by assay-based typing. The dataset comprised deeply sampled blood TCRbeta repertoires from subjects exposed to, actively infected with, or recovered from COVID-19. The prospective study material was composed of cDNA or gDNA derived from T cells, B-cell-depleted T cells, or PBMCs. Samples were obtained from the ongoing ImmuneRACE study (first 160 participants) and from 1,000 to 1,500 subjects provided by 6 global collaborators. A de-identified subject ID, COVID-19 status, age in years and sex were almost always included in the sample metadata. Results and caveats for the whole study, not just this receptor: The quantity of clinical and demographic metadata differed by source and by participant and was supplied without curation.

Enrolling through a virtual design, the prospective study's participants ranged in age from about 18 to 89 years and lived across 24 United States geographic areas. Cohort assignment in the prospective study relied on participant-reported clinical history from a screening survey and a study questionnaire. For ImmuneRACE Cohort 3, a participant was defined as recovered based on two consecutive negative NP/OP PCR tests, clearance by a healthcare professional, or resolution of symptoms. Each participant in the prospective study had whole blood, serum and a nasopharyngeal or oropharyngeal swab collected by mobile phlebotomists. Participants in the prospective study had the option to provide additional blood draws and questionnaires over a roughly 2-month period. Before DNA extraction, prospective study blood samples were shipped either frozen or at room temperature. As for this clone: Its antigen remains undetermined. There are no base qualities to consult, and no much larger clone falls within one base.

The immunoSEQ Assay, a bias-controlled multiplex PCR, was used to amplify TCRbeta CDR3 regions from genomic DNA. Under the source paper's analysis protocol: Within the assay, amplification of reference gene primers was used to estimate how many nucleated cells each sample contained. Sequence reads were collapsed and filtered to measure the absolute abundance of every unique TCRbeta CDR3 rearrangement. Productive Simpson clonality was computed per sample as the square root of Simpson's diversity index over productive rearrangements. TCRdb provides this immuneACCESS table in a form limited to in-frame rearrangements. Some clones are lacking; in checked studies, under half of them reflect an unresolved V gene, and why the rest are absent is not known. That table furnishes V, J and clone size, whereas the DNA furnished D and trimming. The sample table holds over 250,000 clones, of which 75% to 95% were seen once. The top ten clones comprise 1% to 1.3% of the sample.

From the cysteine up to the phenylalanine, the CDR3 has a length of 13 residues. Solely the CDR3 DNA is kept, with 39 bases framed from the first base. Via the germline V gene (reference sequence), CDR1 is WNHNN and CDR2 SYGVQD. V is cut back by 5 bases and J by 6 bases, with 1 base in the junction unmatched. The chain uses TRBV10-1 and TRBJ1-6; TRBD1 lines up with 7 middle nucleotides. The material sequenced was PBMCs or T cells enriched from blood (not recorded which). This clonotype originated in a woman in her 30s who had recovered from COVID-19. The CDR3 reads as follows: CASSRDSNSPLHF. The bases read TGCGCCAGCAGTCGGGACAGTAATTCACCCCTCCACTTT.